The clone carrying this T cell receptor beta chain has a handful of counts. Its target is not known. The data stem from a study of vaccination and CD4 T cells after COVID-19. The treatment was: approximately nine-day PBMC culture with coronavirus spike peptide pools or control peptides (ViraFEST assay). TCRs were sequenced by ViraFEST after antigen-specific T cells had been expanded with peptide pools. Germline CDR1 LNHNV, CDR2 YYDKDF (reference sequence). V lost 2 bases and J lost 2; bases outside the gene matches: 3. The CDR3 length is 14 residues. With the Oncomine TCR Beta short-read assay, DNA from cultured CD4+ T cells was sequenced. Using its own MiXCR run on the PCR reads, TCRdb lists one record per CDR3 protein. The sample records just under 20,000 distinct CDR3 sequences, around 40% being singletons.

The chain has TRBV15 and TRBJ2-7, with TRBD1 matching over 7 bases. The sequencing here drew on CD4+ T cells from blood, cultured in vitro, taken after SARS-CoV-2 vaccination. This TCR was sampled from a human donor who had recovered from COVID-19. This CDR3 is CATSRLGQPYEQYF. For the CDR3, the DNA is TGTGCCACCAGCAGATTGGGACAGCCCTACGAGCAGTACTTC. Full variable domain (missing parts from reference TRBV15 and TRBJ2-7): DAMVIQNPRYQVTQFGKPVTLSCSQTLNHNVMYWYQQKSSQAPKLLFHYYDKDFNNEADTPDNFQSRRPNTSFCFLDIRSPGLGDTAMYLCATSRLGQPYEQYFGPGTRLTVT.